The present entry profiles one T cell receptor (beta chain) with its context. The target antigen is unknown. The data were obtained in a study of beta chain features in type 1 diabetes. Overall study: Patients and healthy donors were similar in age, gender and cell yields. General observations from the study: Cells carrying high TCR expression could end up over-represented when cDNA is sequenced. Researchers reported that naive, central memory and Treg TCRB repertoires appeared more similar in patients than in healthy donors.

The purity of all sorted populations exceeded 98%. Sequenced material consisted of expressed TCRB transcripts (all of the isolated RNA was reverse transcribed). Repertoires were generated with immunoSEQ multiplex PCR, while TCRdb's copy carries only in-frame clones and drops some. The table records about 140,000 clones, more than 9% of them present only once. In germline, CDR1 is SGHVS, CDR2 FQNEAQ. The CDR3 is made up of 15 amino acids. Trimming took 4 bases from V and 2 from J, leaving 14 bases between them. Sequencing was performed on naive CD4+ T cells from blood. The sequence came from a young man in good health. The chain couples TRBV7-8 to TRBJ2-5, with D possibly TRBD2 on 6 matching bases. DNA for the CDR3: TGTGCCAGCAGCTCGGGACTGGCCTGGCAAGAGACCCAGTACTTC. Its translation is CASSSGLAWQETQYF.